Listed here are 18 T cell receptor beta chains from one sample, sequenced in a study of blood T cell repertoires in COVID-19 (TCRdb year 2020). The library was built by means of the immunoSEQ multiplex PCR assay. TCRdb stores this immuneACCESS table with in-frame sequences only. Part of the clones is absent; in the studies checked, under half of the shortfall reflects unresolved V genes, and no reason is known for the rest. A total of some 250,000 clones appear in this sample, 86% of them only once. The top ten constitute over 2% of the sample. Specimen: peripheral blood. Source of these receptors: a man aged 25 to 40 who had recovered from COVID-19.

V is TRBV7-6 and J is TRBJ1-3, with D perhaps matching TRBD1 (6 bases). Deletions cut 4 bases from V and 0 bases from J, with 7 bases between. The germline V gene encodes CDR1 SGHVS and CDR2 FNYEAQ. This CDR3 comprises 14 residues. The CDR3 coding sequence is TGTGCCAGCAGCTCGACAGGCTCTGGAAACACCATATATTTT. Translated, it gives CASSSTGSGNTIYF.

The chain links TRBV5-1 to TRBJ2-6; tentatively, D is TRBD1 (6 bases). The V gene lost 4 bases and the J gene lost 2 bases, with 16 bases spanning the gap. Germline CDR1 SGHRS, CDR2 YFSETQ. This CDR3 region has 17 residues. CDR3 nucleotide sequence: TGCGCCAGCAGCCCCAGGACGCAGGGGACTGGGGCCAACGTCCTGACTTTC. This gives the protein CASSPRTQGTGANVLTF. The variable domain in full, with the rest retrieved from reference TRBV5-1 and TRBJ2-6, is KAGVTQTPRYLIKTRGQQVTLSCSPISGHRSVSWYQQTPGQGLQFLFEYFSETQRNKGNFPGRFSGRQFSNSRSEMNVSTLELGDSALYLCASSPRTQGTGANVLTFGAGSRLTVL.

This clone appeared a single time. The gene calls are TRBV19 and TRBJ1-2; D is possibly TRBD1 (6 bases). This CDR3 comprises 13 residues. Germline V gives CDR1 LNHDA, CDR2 SQIVND (reference sequence). Trimming removed 5 bases at V and 8 bases at J, with 15 bases between. CDR3 in DNA: TGTGCCAGTAGTGGTGGGCAGGGGAGCGGCTACACCTTC. This gives the protein CASSGGQGSGYTF. Full variable domain (remainder filled in from reference TRBV19 and TRBJ1-2): DGGITQSPKYLFRKEGQNVTLSCEQNLNHDAMYWYRQDPGQGLRLIYYSQIVNDFQKGDIAEGYSVSREKKESFPLTVTSAQKNPTAFYLCASSGGQGSGYTFGSGTRLTVV.

This sequence joins TRBV6-5 and TRBJ1-6; D call uncertain. The CDR3 has 15 residues. Germline V CDR1 and CDR2: MNHEY, SVGAGI. With 10 bases removed from V and 0 bases from J, the gap between germline ends came to 13 bases. The CDR3 coding sequence is TGTGCCACCACGTGGTCGAGCTCCTATAATTCACCCCTCCACTTT. Residues: CATTWSSSYNSPLHF.

This clone was detected ten times or more. The chain couples TRBV5-6 to TRBJ1-6; 7 nucleotides line up with TRBD1. Germline V gives CDR1 SGHDT, CDR2 YYEEEE. This CDR3 contains 19 residues. The V and J ends lost 3 bases and 7 bases, in that order; junction bases with no gene match: 19. The CDR3 nucleotides read TGTGCCAGCAGCTCACTACGCCTCGACAGGGTTGGTTCCAATTCACCCCTCCACTTT. Translated: CASSSLRLDRVGSNSPLHF.

The V call is TRBV7-2, the J call TRBJ1-2; 7 bases line up with TRBD1. CDR3 length: 13 amino acids. Germline CDR1 and CDR2: SGHTA and FQGNSA. Trimming at V came to 5 bases and at J to 5 bases, leaving 5 bases not matched to a gene. The CDR3 DNA is TGTGCCAGCAGCCCTCAGGGACAGTATGGCTACACCTTC. Its protein product is CASSPQGQYGYTF.

The rearrangement uses TRBV5-6 and TRBJ2-7; TRBD1 is a possible D gene (6 bases). Per the germline V gene, CDR1 is SGHDT and CDR2 is YYEEEE. The CDR3 consists of 14 residues. Between the trimmed V and J ends, which lost 2 bases and 2 bases, there was a span of 11 bases. In DNA, the CDR3 is TGTGCCAGCAGCTTATACAGGGTCACCTACGAGCAGTACTTC. This encodes CASSLYRVTYEQYF. The full variable domain, in which reference TRBV5-6 and TRBJ2-7 provide the parts outside the CDR3, is DAGVTQSPTHLIKTRGQQVTLRCSPKSGHDTVSWYQQALGQGPQFIFQYYEEEERQRGNFPDRFSGHQFPNYSSELNVNALLLGDSALYLCASSLYRVTYEQYFGPGTRLTVT.

In its sample, this clone was seen a few times. The chain couples TRBV6-6 to TRBJ1-4; 12 nucleotides match TRBD1. This CDR3 is built from 16 residues. Germline CDR1 is MNHNY and CDR2 is SVGAGI (reference sequence). V was clipped by 6 bases and J by 6 bases; unmatched bases: 8. Here the CDR3 reads CASRFPGQGAYEKLFF. CDR3 sequence (DNA): TGTGCCAGCAGGTTCCCGGGACAGGGGGCTTATGAAAAACTGTTTTTT.

The V and J genes are TRBV7-8 and TRBJ1-2; no definite D call. V lost 5 bases to trimming and J lost 8 bases, with 18 bases between them. Germline V lookup: CDR1 SGHVS, CDR2 FQNEAQ. CDR3 length: 14 residues. The CDR3 spells CASSLSGGSGGYTF. The CDR3 nucleotides are TGTGCCAGCAGCCTCTCCGGTGGGTCGGGGGGCTACACCTTC.

The chain employs TRBV10-3 and TRBJ1-2; TRBD1 matches 9 bases. V gave up 9 bases and J gave up 4 bases; unmatched junction bases: 18. The CDR3 loop spans 17 amino acids. The germline CDR1 and CDR2 sequences are ENHRY and SYGVKD. This CDR3 reads CAISSTGTGKGGYGYTF. In nucleotides, the CDR3 is TGTGCCATTAGCTCAACCGGGACAGGGAAAGGGGGCTATGGCTACACCTTC.

The chain has TRBV5-4 and TRBJ2-1, with D possibly being TRBD1 (5 bases). The germline CDR1 and CDR2 sequences are SGHNT and YYREEE (reference sequence). V lost 7 bases and J lost 7, with 21 bases in between. The CDR3 sequence is 15 residues long. CDR3: CASLTWGDLINEQFF. As DNA, the CDR3 is TGTGCCAGCCTAACATGGGGCGACCTGATTAATGAGCAGTTCTTC.

The chain has TRBV19 and TRBJ1-2; D is unresolved. The CDR3 spans 13 residues. Trimming removed 3 bases from V and 4 bases from J, with 9 bases in between. CDR1 and CDR2 (germline): LNHDA, SQIVND (reference sequence). In DNA, the CDR3 is TGTGCCAGTAGTATTGCGGGTCTCTATGGCTACACCTTC. Its protein product is CASSIAGLYGYTF.

The chain is built from TRBV9 and TRBJ2-3, with D perhaps TRBD1 (5 bases). With 3 bases removed from V and 2 bases from J, the gap between germline ends came to 13 bases. From germline, CDR1 is SGDLS and CDR2 YYNGEE. The CDR3 loop spans 15 amino acids. CDR3 in amino acids: CASSGAGQFTDTQYF. The DNA of the CDR3 is TGTGCCAGCAGCGGAGCAGGACAATTCACAGATACGCAGTATTTT.

The chain is built from TRBV6-5 and TRBJ2-3; 7 bases fit TRBD1. Unmatched junction bases numbered 9, after V lost 6 bases and J lost 3 bases. The CDR3 contains 15 residues. Germline CDR1 and CDR2: MNHEY and SVGAGI. CDR3 in DNA: TGTGCCAGCAGCCTCACAGGGGCCCAGACAGATACGCAGTATTTT. Translated, it gives CASSLTGAQTDTQYF.

This clone was counted only a few times. J is TRBJ1-3 and V is TRBV6-4; TRBD1 matches at 7 bases. Per the germline V gene, CDR1 is MRHNA and CDR2 is SNTAGT. V lost 6 bases, J lost 3 bases, and 2 bases stayed unmatched. CDR3 length: 13 residues. The CDR3 sequence is CASSRDSGNTIYF. DNA for the CDR3: TGTGCCAGCAGCCGGGACAGTGGAAACACCATATATTTT.

This chain connects TRBV30 to TRBJ1-5, with TRBD1 matching over 7 bases. V gave up 2 bases and J gave up 4 bases; unmatched junction bases: 5. Germline V gene sequence: CDR1 GTSNPN, CDR2 SVGIG (reference sequence). The CDR3 loop spans 14 amino acids. CDR3 in amino acids: CAWSPIQGNQPQHF. CDR3 in DNA: TGTGCCTGGAGTCCAATACAGGGGAATCAGCCCCAGCATTTT.

This clone was observed many times. The chain uses TRBV5-1 and TRBJ1-6; TRBD1 agrees at 10 bases. This CDR3 region has 13 residues. With 7 bases clipped from V and 7 bases from J, the junction kept 2 bases outside the gene matches. Germline V gene lookup returns CDR1 SGHRS and CDR2 YFSETQ. CDR3 in DNA: TGCGCCAGCGCGGGACAGGGGAATTCACCCCTCCACTTT. It translates to CASAGQGNSPLHF. The full variable domain, its missing parts supplied by reference TRBV5-1 and TRBJ1-6, is KAGVTQTPRYLIKTRGQQVTLSCSPISGHRSVSWYQQTPGQGLQFLFEYFSETQRNKGNFPGRFSGRQFSNSRSEMNVSTLELGDSALYLCASAGQGNSPLHFGNGTRLTVT.

V gene TRBV9 combines with J gene TRBJ2-1; D not certain. CDR3 length equals 15 residues. V gave up 1 base and J gave up 6 bases, with 14 bases separating them. Germline V lookup: CDR1 SGDLS, CDR2 YYNGEE. CDR3 nucleotides: TGTGCCAGCAGCGTAAGAGGCGATATCGGCAATGAGCAGTTCTTC. Translating gives CASSVRGDIGNEQFF.